Listed below are T cell receptor beta chains from one sample, sequenced in a study of blood T cells in healthy people across ages. TCRdb passed the 5' RACE reads through MiXCR, listing each CDR3 protein once. The data show some 890,000 distinct CDR3 sequences, almost 30% seen once. The same sample was also studied in work on T cells of mothers and their children.

The sample comprised blood. The receptor set was obtained from a woman in her thirties or forties in good health. CDR3s include the opening cysteine and the closing phenylalanine or tryptophan. Each record gives: D gene, V gene, clone size, J gene, CDR3 protein, CDR3 DNA. D genes are given only for firm matches. The size entry is marked missing in some rows and otherwise reads once, few, many or a size class.

D: .
V: TRBV7-9
size: .
J: TRBJ2-1
CDR3: CTSSLERRDSYNKQFF
DNA: TGTACCAGCAGCTTAGAGCGTCGGGACTCCTACAATAAGCAGTTCTTC

D: .
V: TRBV20-1
size: few
J: TRBJ1-4
CDR3: CSARRGGDEKLFF
DNA: TGCAGTGCTAGGCGGGGGGGAGATGAAAAACTGTTTTTT

D: .
V: TRBV2
size: few
J: TRBJ2-2
CDR3: CASGFTGELFF
DNA: TGTGCCAGCGGGTTTACCGGGGAGCTGTTTTTT

D: TRBD1
V: TRBV7-9
size: .
J: TRBJ1-5
CDR3: CASSSGQINSQPQHF
DNA: TGTGCCAGCAGCTCGGGACAGATCAACTCTCAGCCCCAGCATTTT

D: TRBD2
V: TRBV7-3
size: few
J: TRBJ2-3
CDR3: CASSLTGLASDTQYF
DNA: TGTGCCAGCAGCTTAACGGGACTAGCGTCAGATACGCAGTATTTT

D: .
V: TRBV5-1
size: few
J: TRBJ2-1
CDR3: CASSLVASRDNEQFF
DNA: TGCGCCAGCAGCTTGGTGGCTAGCCGGGACAATGAGCAGTTCTTC

D: TRBD2
V: TRBV6-4
size: .
J: TRBJ2-1
CDR3: CASSDPSSGHEQFF
DNA: TGTGCCAGCAGTGACCCTTCTAGCGGGCATGAGCAGTTCTTC

D: TRBD1
V: TRBV20-1
size: once
J: TRBJ1-2
CDR3: CSARDDEGQGTPFNYGYTF
DNA: TGCAGTGCTAGAGACGACGAGGGACAGGGGACCCCTTTTAACTATGGCTACACCTTC

D: TRBD2
V: TRBV28
size: once
J: TRBJ2-3
CDR3: CASSLSGRAPDTQYF
DNA: TGTGCCAGCAGTTTGAGCGGGAGGGCCCCAGATACGCAGTATTTT

D: .
V: TRBV10-3
size: .
J: TRBJ2-3
CDR3: CAISEGVGGDTQYF
DNA: TGTGCCATCAGTGAGGGGGTGGGGGGAGATACGCAGTATTTT

D: .
V: TRBV29-1
size: few
J: TRBJ1-1
CDR3: CSVDVTANTEAFF
DNA: TGCAGCGTTGATGTGACAGCGAACACTGAAGCTTTCTTT

D: .
V: TRBV7-2
size: many
J: TRBJ2-3
CDR3: CASSLRAGADTQYF
DNA: TGTGCCAGCAGTCTGCGGGCAGGGGCAGATACGCAGTATTTT

D: .
V: TRBV29-1
size: many
J: TRBJ2-1
CDR3: CSVGIGLSYNEQFF
DNA: TGCAGCGTTGGGATTGGACTATCCTACAATGAGCAGTTCTTC

D: TRBD2
V: TRBV20-1
size: .
J: TRBJ2-5
CDR3: CGARDPSGGEETQYF
DNA: TGCGGTGCTAGAGATCCTAGCGGGGGGGAAGAGACCCAGTACTTC

D: TRBD1
V: TRBV9
size: .
J: TRBJ2-5
CDR3: CASSVKDRTETQYF
DNA: TGTGCCAGCAGCGTAAAGGACAGGACAGAGACCCAGTACTTC

D: .
V: TRBV2
size: few
J: TRBJ2-5
CDR3: CASSSYSRRETQYF
DNA: TGTGCCAGCAGCTCCTATAGCCGGAGGGAGACCCAGTACTTC

D: TRBD1
V: TRBV29-1
size: many
J: TRBJ2-3
CDR3: CSVAGTGPDTQYF
DNA: TGCAGCGTTGCGGGGACAGGGCCAGATACGCAGTATTTT

D: .
V: TRBV29-1
size: many
J: TRBJ2-7
CDR3: CSVSTGRNEQYF
DNA: TGCAGCGTTTCGACAGGGAGGAACGAGCAGTACTTC

D: .
V: TRBV5-1
size: once
J: TRBJ2-7
CDR3: CASSLRETANYEQYF
DNA: TGCGCCAGCAGCTTGAGGGAAACGGCTAACTACGAGCAGTACTTC

D: .
V: TRBV7-2
size: many
J: TRBJ2-5
CDR3: CASTFPRETQYF
DNA: TGTGCCAGCACTTTCCCTCGAGAGACCCAGTACTTC

D: TRBD2
V: TRBV18
size: once
J: TRBJ2-3
CDR3: CASSPPSGTDAQYF
DNA: TGTGCCAGCTCACCGCCTAGCGGCACAGATGCGCAGTATTTT

D: .
V: TRBV14
size: few
J: TRBJ2-7
CDR3: CASSLIRPGPFYEQYF
DNA: TGTGCCAGCAGCCTCATCCGGCCGGGGCCATTCTACGAGCAGTACTTC

D: .
V: TRBV4-1
size: many
J: TRBJ2-5
CDR3: CASSRDGTQYF
DNA: TGCGCCAGCAGCCGCGACGGGACCCAGTACTTC

D: .
V: TRBV5-1
size: .
J: TRBJ2-1
CDR3: CASSFEGINEQFF
DNA: TGCGCCAGCAGCTTTGAGGGTATTAATGAGCAGTTCTTC

D: .
V: TRBV28
size: .
J: TRBJ1-4
CDR3: CARSSHQNEKLFF
DNA: TGTGCCCGCAGTTCCCACCAGAATGAAAAACTGTTTTTT

D: TRBD1
V: TRBV7-9
size: .
J: TRBJ1-1
CDR3: CASSSSNRDRPSTEAFF
DNA: TGTGCCAGCAGCTCAAGTAACCGGGACAGGCCCAGCACTGAAGCTTTCTTT

D: .
V: TRBV7-2
size: .
J: TRBJ2-3
CDR3: CASSLAGGHKDTQYF
DNA: TGTGCCAGCAGCTTAGCGGGGGGGCACAAAGATACGCAGTATTTT

D: TRBD2
V: TRBV12-3/TRBV12-4
size: many
J: TRBJ2-7
CDR3: CASRTSGGKYEQYF
DNA: TGTGCCAGCAGAACTAGCGGGGGGAAATACGAGCAGTACTTC

D: TRBD1
V: TRBV10-3
size: many
J: TRBJ1-2
CDR3: CAITPTGDYGYTF
DNA: TGTGCCATCACTCCGACAGGGGACTATGGCTACACCTTC

D: .
V: TRBV12-3/TRBV12-4
size: few
J: TRBJ1-5
CDR3: CASSLDPQPQHF
DNA: TGTGCCAGCAGTTTGGACCCCCAGCCCCAGCATTTT

D: .
V: TRBV7-2
size: .
J: TRBJ1-6
CDR3: CASSLSVRGNSPLHF
DNA: TGTGCCAGCAGCTTATCGGTCAGGGGTAATTCACCCCTCCACTTT

D: .
V: TRBV29-1
size: .
J: TRBJ1-2
CDR3: CSVEDPKGNNYGYTF
DNA: TGCAGCGTTGAAGATCCAAAAGGGAACAACTATGGCTACACCTTC

D: TRBD1
V: TRBV7-2
size: .
J: TRBJ1-3
CDR3: CASSLYKGASGNTIYF
DNA: TGTGCCAGCAGCTTATATAAGGGGGCATCTGGAAACACCATATATTTT

D: .
V: TRBV7-3
size: .
J: TRBJ2-3
CDR3: CASSASSGYTDTQYF
DNA: TGTGCCAGCAGCGCATCCAGCGGTTACACAGATACGCAGTATTTT

D: .
V: TRBV7-2
size: few
J: TRBJ1-2
CDR3: CASSPSGTIYGYTF
DNA: TGTGCCAGCAGCCCGAGCGGAACAATCTATGGCTACACCTTC

D: .
V: TRBV12-3/TRBV12-4
size: many
J: TRBJ1-6
CDR3: CASSLDSYNSPLHF
DNA: TGTGCCAGCAGTCTCGACAGTTATAATTCACCCCTCCACTTT

D: .
V: TRBV9
size: .
J: TRBJ1-2
CDR3: CASSVEGSRYGYTF
DNA: TGTGCCAGCAGCGTAGAAGGCAGCCGCTATGGCTACACCTTC

D: .
V: TRBV9
size: .
J: TRBJ1-6
CDR3: CASGVAGGRSPLHF
DNA: TGTGCCAGCGGCGTCGCTGGAGGCCGATCACCCCTCCACTTT

D: .
V: TRBV11-2
size: many
J: TRBJ1-2
CDR3: CASSFRDGYTF
DNA: TGTGCCAGCAGCTTCAGGGATGGCTACACCTTC

D: .
V: TRBV4-3
size: few
J: TRBJ2-1
CDR3: CASSQGGARAAEQFF
DNA: TGCGCCAGCAGCCAAGGGGGGGCCAGGGCGGCAGAGCAGTTCTTC

D: .
V: TRBV6-6
size: .
J: TRBJ1-4
CDR3: CASSDPNGLNEKLFF
DNA: TGTGCCAGCAGTGACCCTAACGGTCTGAATGAAAAACTGTTTTTT

D: .
V: TRBV21-1
size: few
J: TRBJ1-4
CDR3: CASIEGAPTNEKLFF
DNA: TGTGCCAGCATCGAGGGGGCGCCAACTAATGAAAAACTGTTTTTT

D: .
V: TRBV4-2
size: .
J: TRBJ1-2
CDR3: CASSAPDSPNYGYTF
DNA: TGTGCCAGCAGCGCCCCGGACAGTCCTAACTATGGCTACACCTTC

D: .
V: TRBV5-1
size: .
J: TRBJ1-1
CDR3: CASSFEPMNTEAFF
DNA: TGCGCCAGCAGCTTCGAGCCTATGAACACTGAAGCTTTCTTT

D: TRBD1
V: TRBV7-2
size: .
J: TRBJ1-2
CDR3: CASSLSQGENYDYTF
DNA: TGTGCCAGCAGCTTATCCCAGGGGGAAAACTATGACTACACCTTC